This T cell receptor beta chain was sequenced for a study of T cell responses to AZD1222 COVID-19 vaccine. The V segment lost 2 bases and the J segment 5 bases; nucleotides outside the gene matches: 2. Per the germline V gene, CDR1 is MDHEN and CDR2 is SYDVKM. This CDR3 spans 13 amino acids. Produced via immunoSEQ multiplex PCR; TCRdb's table is partial and in-frame only. The data show more than 75,000 clones, about four fifths seen once. Specimen: peripheral blood, collected 28 days after the second AZD1222 dose. The chain is built from TRBV28 and TRBJ2-5; TRBD1 matches 7 bases. This TCR was sampled from an adult who received the AZD1222 COVID-19 vaccine. CDR3 amino acids: CASSLPRGETQYF. The CDR3 region has the DNA TGTGCCAGCAGTTTACCCAGGGGGGAGACCCAGTACTTC.